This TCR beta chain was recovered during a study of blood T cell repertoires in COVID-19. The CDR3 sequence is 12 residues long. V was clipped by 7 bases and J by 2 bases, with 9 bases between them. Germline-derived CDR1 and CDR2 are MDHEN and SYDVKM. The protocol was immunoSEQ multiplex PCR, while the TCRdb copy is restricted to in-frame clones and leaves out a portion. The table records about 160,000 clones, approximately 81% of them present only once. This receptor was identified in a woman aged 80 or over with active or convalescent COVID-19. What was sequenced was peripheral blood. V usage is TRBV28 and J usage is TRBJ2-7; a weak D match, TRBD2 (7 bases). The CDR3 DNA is TGTGCCAGCAAGGGGGGGGCCTACGAGCAGTACTTC. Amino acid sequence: CASKGGAYEQYF.